This TCR beta chain originates from a study of control samples from healthy donors and cancer patients. The data were produced by immunoSEQ multiplex PCR, yet TCRdb's version contains in-frame clones alone and is incomplete. The sample comprises 70,000 to 90,000 clones, 94% of which are singletons, and over 5% rests with the top ten. The V end lost 2 bases, the J end lost 3 bases, and 17 bases lay between the germline ends. Germline CDR1 reads MGHRA; CDR2 reads YSYEKL. This CDR3 is 16 amino acids long. Sample: blood. This chain joins TRBV4-1 and TRBJ2-7; weak D call: TRBD1 (5 bases). This clonotype was obtained from a middle-aged woman in good health. CDR3 sequence (DNA): TGCGCCAGCAGCCAAACCCAGACAGTTGCCTTCTACGAGCAGTACTTC. Translation gives CASSQTQTVAFYEQYF.